The clone carrying this TCR beta chain was observed a few times. Antigen unknown. This CDR3 is 17 amino acids long. V lost 8 bases and J lost 0; bases outside the gene matches: 10. From germline, CDR1 is MNHEY and CDR2 SVGAGI. This entry belongs to a study of blood T cells in healthy people across ages. Across the study: Through template switching, about one barcoded beta molecule was captured per two T cells, as measured in model experiments.

Next came a second PCR, run for about 7 to 11 cycles, which used a sample-barcoded 5' primer along with a J-beta primer mix. The yield of each sample was at least 2.5 million CDR3-containing paired-end reads. TCRdb re-derived calls from the 5' RACE reads in MiXCR, one entry per CDR3 protein. The sample contains approximately 2,000,000 distinct CDR3 sequences, approximately 39% of which appear only once. Study findings and constraints: In older individuals, TCR beta diversity per million T cells was lower, falling roughly linearly with age.

The source is a human donor in good health. The sample consisted of blood. The rearrangement links TRBV6-5 to TRBJ1-6, with 7 bases matching TRBD1. As DNA, the CDR3 is TGTGCCAGCGGGTACGCGACAGGGAGCTCCTATAATTCACCCCTCCACTTT. Protein product: CASGYATGSSYNSPLHF.